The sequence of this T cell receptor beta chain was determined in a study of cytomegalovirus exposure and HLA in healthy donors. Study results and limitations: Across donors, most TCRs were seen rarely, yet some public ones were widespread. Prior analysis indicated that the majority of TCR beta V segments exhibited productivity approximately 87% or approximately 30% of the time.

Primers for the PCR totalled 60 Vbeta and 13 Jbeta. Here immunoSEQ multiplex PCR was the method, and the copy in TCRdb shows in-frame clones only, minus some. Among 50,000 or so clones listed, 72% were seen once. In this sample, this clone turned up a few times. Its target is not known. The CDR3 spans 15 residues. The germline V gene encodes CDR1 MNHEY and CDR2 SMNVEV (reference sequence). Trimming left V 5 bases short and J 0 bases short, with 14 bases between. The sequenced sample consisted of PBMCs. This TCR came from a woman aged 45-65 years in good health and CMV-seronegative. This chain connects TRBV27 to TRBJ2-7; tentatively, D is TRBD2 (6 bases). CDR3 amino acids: CASSPAGRSSYEQYF. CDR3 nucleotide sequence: TGTGCCAGCAGTCCGGCGGGACGGAGCTCCTACGAGCAGTACTTC.